The next 23 T cell receptor beta chains were all read from a single sample in a study of T cells in women clearing cervical HPV infection (dated by TCRdb to 2017 to 2018). The library was generated by the immunoSEQ multiplex PCR assay. Sourced from immuneACCESS, this table was stored by TCRdb with only in-frame sequences that have V and J called. A share of the clones is absent; for the studies checked, an unresolved V gene accounts for under half, and the remainder has no known explanation. The table for this sample lists 45,000 to 55,000 clones. Together, the top ten hold around 1.5% of the sample. Sequencing was carried out using blood buffy coat. Receptors were obtained from a woman between 18 and 75 years old with a cervical HPV16 infection that either progressed to CIN3+ or cleared (not recorded which).

Of note for this clone: The read halts 3 residues ahead of the CDR3 end, with the missing end drawn from the germline J gene. The rearrangement uses TRBV18 and TRBJ1-2, with D possibly TRBD1 on 5 matching bases. This CDR3 has 15 amino acids. CDR1 KGHSH and CDR2 LQKENI come from the germline V gene. V gave up 2 bases and J gave up 2 bases, with 12 bases separating them. CDR3 DNA, as far as it was read: TGTGCCAGCTCACCAGCGGGGGATCAAAACTATGGC. Translation: CASSPAGDQNYG. The whole CDR3 reads CASSPAGDQNYGYTF.

With regard to this clone: The DNA ends 3 residues before the CDR3 does, and the rest of the CDR3 is filled in from the germline J gene. This chain uses TRBV5-1 with TRBJ1-5, with D hard to call. Germline loops: CDR1 SGHRS, CDR2 YFSETQ. Trimming took 0 bases from V and 0 from J, leaving 7 bases between them. The CDR3 loop spans 15 amino acids. The covered CDR3 bases are TGCGCCAGCAGCTTGGGCGGGGTTAGCAATCAGCCC. As protein: CASSLGGVSNQP. The entire CDR3 protein reads CASSLGGVSNQPQHF. The whole variable domain, filled in from reference TRBV5-1 and TRBJ1-5, reads KAGVTQTPRYLIKTRGQQVTLSCSPISGHRSVSWYQQTPGQGLQFLFEYFSETQRNKGNFPGRFSGRQFSNSRSEMNVSTLELGDSALYLCASSLGGVSNQPQHFGDGTRLSIL.

About this clone itself: The read comes to an end 3 residues before the CDR3 does, leaving the germline J gene to fill in the end. The rearrangement links TRBV7-9 to TRBJ1-2; TRBD1 matches 8 bases. The trim removed 5 bases at V and 5 bases at J, leaving 4 bases unmatched. The CDR3 totals 13 residues. The germline CDR1 and CDR2 sequences are SEHNR and FQNEAQ (reference sequence). The CDR3 bases that were read are TGTGCCAGCAGCCAAACAGGGGGTTATGGC. Translating it yields CASSQTGGYG. Given in full, the CDR3 is CASSQTGGYGYTF.

As for this clone: The CDR3 end falls 3 residues outside the read, so it is completed with the germline J gene. The V and J genes are TRBV5-5 and TRBJ2-5; TRBD2 might be the D (7 bases). CDR1 is SGHKS, CDR2 YYEKEE, per germline (reference sequence). Trimming took 0 bases from V and 4 from J, leaving 13 bases between them. This CDR3 has 15 amino acids. Partial CDR3 DNA: TGTGCCAGCAGCTTGGAGGGGGGGCGACCAGAGACC. Translating gives CASSLEGGRPET. In full, the CDR3 reads CASSLEGGRPETQYF.

As concerns this clone: The read ends 3 residues early relative to the CDR3; the germline J gene fills the gap. J is TRBJ2-1 and V is TRBV18, with 8 nucleotides matching TRBD2. Germline CDR1 reads KGHSH; CDR2 reads LQKENI. V gave up 3 bases and J gave up 1 base; unmatched junction bases: 2. The CDR3 is 15 residues long. The covered CDR3 bases are TGTGCCAGCTCACCCTTAGCGGGATCCTACAATGAG. Translation: CASSPLAGSYNE. In full, the CDR3 is CASSPLAGSYNEQFF.

A remark on this clone: Coverage ceases 3 residues before the CDR3 finishes, and the germline J gene fills in the end. The chain combines TRBV15 with TRBJ2-5, with D possibly TRBD1 on 7 matching bases. This CDR3 is built from 13 residues. The V end was cut by 9 bases, the J end by 3 bases, with 14 bases between. Looked up from germline, CDR1 is LNHNV and CDR2 is YYDKDF (reference sequence). The sequenced CDR3 bases are TGTGCCACATCTGGGGGGACAGAAGAGACC. Translating gives CATSGGTEET. The full CDR3 protein is CATSGGTEETQYF.

Turning to this clone: Coverage ceases 3 residues before the CDR3 finishes, and the germline J gene fills in the end. J is TRBJ1-2 and V is TRBV7-9; D remains ambiguous. V lost 5 bases, J lost 0 bases, and 10 bases lay in between. The CDR3 loop spans 14 amino acids. Germline loops: CDR1 SEHNR, CDR2 FQNEAQ (reference sequence). This chain's CDR3 is CASSQKLANYGYTF. The sequenced part of the CDR3 DNA is TGTGCCAGCAGCCAAAAACTGGCTAACTATGGC.

Of note for this clone: Read data end 3 residues before the CDR3 end; the end is taken from the germline J gene. The chain joins TRBV3-1 (or the pseudogene TRBV3-2) to TRBJ2-3, with 7 bases matching TRBD1. The CDR3 runs to 15 residues. Germline CDR1 LGHDT, CDR2 YNNKEL (reference sequence). J was trimmed by 2 bases and V by 5 bases; bases with no gene match: 7. CDR3: CASSEQGTLTDTQYF. CDR3 DNA, as far as it was read: TGTGCCAGCAGCGAACAGGGGACGCTCACAGATACG.

On this clone itself: The observed sequence ends 3 residues before the CDR3 terminus, with the missing tail filled in from the germline J gene. The chain recombines TRBV7-2 with TRBJ2-7; TRBD2 matches 7 bases. This CDR3 spans 15 amino acids. Germline V gene lookup returns CDR1 SGHTA and CDR2 FQGNSA. Germline trimming cut 4 bases from V and 5 bases from J; bases unmatched to any gene: 11. Incomplete CDR3 DNA: TGTGCCAGCAGCTCCCTGGTAACTAGCGTGGACGAG. Translating gives CASSSLVTSVDE. The full CDR3 protein reads CASSSLVTSVDEQYF.

Of note for this clone: The read ends 3 residues early relative to the CDR3; the germline J gene fills the gap. This chain links TRBV5-4 with TRBJ2-2; tentatively, D is TRBD1 (6 bases). CDR3 length equals 15 residues. CDR1 is SGHNT, CDR2 YYREEE, per germline (reference sequence). The germline V and J ends were trimmed by 1 base and 3 bases, with 10 bases remaining between them. The CDR3 bases that were read are TGTGCCAGCAGCTTGATTTCAGGGGACACCGGGGAG. The encoded protein is CASSLISGDTGE. The whole CDR3 sequence is CASSLISGDTGELFF.

Concerning this clone: The read gets to within 3 residues of the CDR3 end, and the germline J gene fills in the rest. V is TRBV5-4 and J is TRBJ1-4; TRBD1 matches 7 bases. V shed 2 bases and J 8 bases; nucleotides not matched to a gene: 9. Germline CDR1 SGHNT, CDR2 YYREEE (reference sequence). The CDR3 runs 15 residues. CDR3 bases read: TGTGCCAGCAGCTTCCGACAGGGAGGGAAAGAAAAA. This gives the protein CASSFRQGGKEK. The whole CDR3 region reads CASSFRQGGKEKLFF.

Remarks on this clone: The read stops 3 residues short of the end of the CDR3; the missing end is completed from the germline J gene. The chain uses TRBV29-1 and TRBJ2-3, with 9 nucleotides matching TRBD2. V lost 6 bases, J lost 0 bases, and 4 bases stayed unmatched. The CDR3 extends over 14 amino acids. Germline V lookup: CDR1 SQVTM, CDR2 ANQGSEA. The covered CDR3 bases are TGCAGCGTAGATAGCGGGGGCAGCACAGATACG. As protein: CSVDSGGSTDT. The whole CDR3 is CSVDSGGSTDTQYF.

Concerning this clone itself: The read finishes 3 residues shy of the CDR3 end, and the germline J gene is used to complete it. The chain links TRBV5-1 to TRBJ2-3; a possible D gene is TRBD2 (5 bases). The germline V and J ends were trimmed by 4 bases and 2 bases, with 11 bases remaining between them. The CDR3 has 14 residues. Germline assignment: CDR1 SGHRS and CDR2 YFSETQ. CDR3 DNA (partial): TGCGCCAGCAGCGTAGAGCGGAACACAGATACG. Amino acids: CASSVERNTDT. The full CDR3 protein reads CASSVERNTDTQYF.

A remark on this clone: The read ends 3 residues shy of where the CDR3 ends; the end is completed using the germline J gene. The rearrangement links TRBV10-3 to TRBJ1-1; maybe TRBD1 (6 bases). CDR1 is ENHRY and CDR2 is SYGVKD in the germline V gene. CDR3 length: 14 residues. The V end was cut by 7 bases, the J end by 5 bases, with 17 bases between. This CDR3 reads CAITDDRSGTEAFF. CDR3 bases read: TGTGCCATCACCGACGACAGGTCGGGGACTGAA.

A word on this clone: The CDR3 goes on 3 residues after the read ends, and that part is filled in from the germline J gene. V usage is TRBV4-2 and J usage is TRBJ2-6; 12 bases line up with TRBD2. The CDR3 consists of 20 residues. Per the germline V gene, CDR1 is LGHNA and CDR2 is YNFKEQ. With 3 bases clipped from V and 0 bases from J, the junction kept 9 bases outside the gene matches. The CDR3 region is CASSHGLAGTASSGANVLTF. The covered CDR3 bases are TGTGCCAGCAGCCACGGACTAGCGGGGACCGCGAGCTCTGGGGCCAACGTC.

With respect to this clone: The read gets to within 3 residues of the CDR3 end, and the germline J gene fills in the rest. This chain joins TRBV2 and TRBJ2-2; D call uncertain. This CDR3 comprises 15 residues. CDR1 is SNHLY, CDR2 FYNNEI, per germline. V lost 6 bases and J lost 2, with 13 bases in between. The sequenced part of the CDR3 DNA is TGTGCCAGCAGGCCCGACTTGTTTAACACCGGGGAG. Translated: CASRPDLFNTGE. The CDR3, in full, reads CASRPDLFNTGELFF.

For this clone: The read ends 3 residues before the CDR3 terminus; that terminus is restored from the germline J gene. This sequence joins TRBV6-2 or TRBV6-3 and TRBJ1-5; D is ambiguous. V was shortened by 2 bases and J by 0 bases, with 14 bases between the two germline ends. Germline assignment: CDR1 MNHEY and CDR2 SVGEGT. The CDR3 is 17 amino acids. Partial CDR3 DNA: TGTGCCAGCAGTTACCTAAGGAATGACTTTAGCAATCAGCCC. Its protein product is CASSYLRNDFSNQP. The entire CDR3 reads CASSYLRNDFSNQPQHF.

Comments on this clone: Coverage ceases 3 residues before the CDR3 finishes, and the germline J gene fills in the end. The chain has TRBV5-1 and TRBJ1-1; D is undetermined. The CDR3 consists of 12 residues. The V and J ends lost 1 base and 6 bases respectively, with 7 bases between them. Germline values: CDR1 SGHRS, CDR2 YFSETQ. The sequenced part of the CDR3 DNA is TGCGCCAGCAGCTTGCCGGGGTCTGAA. This translates into CASSLPGSE. The CDR3 in full is CASSLPGSEAFF.

Notes on this clone: The sequenced fragment ends 3 residues before the CDR3 boundary, so the rest is inferred from the germline J gene. V is TRBV16 and J is TRBJ1-6; D unclear. The length of the CDR3 is 13 residues. CDR1 is KGHSY and CDR2 is FQNENV in the germline V gene. V lost 4 bases to trimming and J lost 6 bases, with 7 bases between them. CDR3 DNA (partial): TGTGCCAGCAGCCCGGCGGGTAATTCACCC. It specifies CASSPAGNSP. The CDR3 reads in full as CASSPAGNSPLHF.

To note about this clone: The read comes to an end 3 residues before the CDR3 does, leaving the germline J gene to fill in the end. The chain combines TRBV18 with TRBJ2-3; 8 bases line up with TRBD2. Unmatched junction bases numbered 6, after V lost 3 bases and J lost 4 bases. The germline CDR1 and CDR2 sequences are KGHSH and LQKENI. The CDR3 is 15 amino acids. The CDR3 is CASSPEAGESDTQYF. The CDR3 bases that were read are TGTGCCAGCTCACCTGAAGCGGGGGAGTCAGATACG.

Comments on this clone: Sequencing ends 3 residues short of the CDR3 end; the germline J gene provides the rest. The V gene is TRBV4-1, the J gene TRBJ2-3; perhaps TRBD2 as D (7 bases). The germline V gene has CDR1 MGHRA and CDR2 YSYEKL. V lost 4 bases to trimming and J lost 1 base, with 18 bases between them. The CDR3 covers 17 residues. The CDR3 spells CASSLTRGGAGTDTQYF. CDR3 bases read: TGCGCCAGCAGCCTTACAAGGGGGGGCGCGGGCACAGATACG.

With regard to this clone: The read falls 3 residues short of the CDR3 end, and the missing part is taken from the germline J gene. J is TRBJ2-5 and V is TRBV5-1, with 8 bases fitting TRBD1. The CDR3 has 14 residues. Germline CDR1 and CDR2: SGHRS and YFSETQ. V lost 4 bases, J lost 4 bases, and 6 bases stayed unmatched. CDR3 DNA, as far as it was read: TGCGCCAGCAGCCCCGGGACAGGCGGAGAGACC. Translating gives CASSPGTGGET. The full CDR3 is CASSPGTGGETQYF.

Regarding this clone: The read is 3 residues too short to cover the CDR3 end, so that end is filled in from the germline J gene. The chain has TRBV12-3 or TRBV12-4 and TRBJ1-5; the D gene is possibly TRBD1 (5 bases). Deletions cut 5 bases from V and 0 bases from J, with 14 bases between. There are 16 residues in the CDR3. CDR3 sequence: CASSTTTEYSNQPQHF. CDR3 DNA (partial): TGTGCCAGCAGTACCACGACAGAGTATAGCAATCAGCCC.